The 8 T cell receptor beta chains below were found in one sample sequenced in a study of radiation and T cells in renal cell carcinoma. The data were produced by immunoSEQ multiplex PCR, yet TCRdb's version contains in-frame clones alone and is incomplete. The sample holds around 78,000 clones, nearly 90% seen once. Indicated time point: blood 4 weeks post-SBRT, at nephrectomy. Treatment described: 15 Gy SBRT to primary tumor, nephrectomy 4 weeks later. The sample was blood, taken from a patient whose treatment included radiotherapy and nephrectomy. The receptors were gathered from a woman between 65 and 79 years old with renal cell carcinoma.

The V and J genes are TRBV7-8 and TRBJ2-5, with D possibly being TRBD2 (6 bases). Germline V gene data show CDR1 as SGHVS and CDR2 as FQNEAQ. Trimming removed 7 bases from V and 4 bases from J, with 19 bases in between. The CDR3 length is 15 residues. Here the CDR3 reads CASIGSPGMRETQYF. The CDR3 DNA sequence: TGTGCCAGCATCGGGAGTCCAGGGATGAGAGAGACCCAGTACTTC.

The chain joins TRBV28 to TRBJ1-1; D is undetermined. This CDR3 has 10 amino acids. Germline V lookup: CDR1 MDHEN, CDR2 SYDVKM. Trimming removed 7 bases from V and 5 bases from J, with 5 bases in between. Here the CDR3 reads CASMETEAFF. The CDR3 DNA reads TGTGCCAGCATGGAGACTGAAGCTTTCTTT.

The gene calls are TRBV11-3 and TRBJ2-5; D could derive from TRBD1 or TRBD2 (5 bases each). The V end lost 5 bases, the J end lost 3 bases, and 10 bases lay between the germline ends. Looked up from germline, CDR1 is SGHNT and CDR2 is YENEEA. The CDR3 is made up of 13 amino acids. CDR3 in amino acids: CASSVGPKETQYF. CDR3 nucleotides: TGTGCCAGCAGCGTGGGACCGAAAGAGACCCAGTACTTC.

J is TRBJ1-2 and V is TRBV25-1; 8 bases align to TRBD1. This CDR3 comprises 17 residues. Trimming at V came to 7 bases and at J to 4 bases, leaving 17 bases not matched to a gene. Germline CDR1 and CDR2: MGHDK and SYGVNS. The CDR3 region has the DNA TGTGCCAGCACCCAAACAACTCCAGGGGGCACTAGCTATGGCTACACCTTC. This encodes CASTQTTPGGTSYGYTF.

V usage is TRBV27 and J usage is TRBJ1-3; D not certain. Trimming removed 2 bases from V and 0 bases from J, with 5 bases in between. CDR1 and CDR2 from the germline V gene are MNHEY and SMNVEV (reference sequence). This CDR3 has 14 residues. The CDR3 reads CASSLMGSGNTIYF. CDR3 DNA sequence: TGTGCCAGCAGTTTAATGGGCTCTGGAAACACCATATATTTT.

This clone was seen just once. The V and J genes are TRBV9 and TRBJ2-5, with 9 bases matching TRBD1. Germline CDR1 SGDLS, CDR2 YYNGEE. This CDR3 is built from 15 residues. The J segment lost 3 bases and the V segment lost 3 bases, leaving 6 bases of the junction unmatched. This CDR3 reads CASSAPGQGEETQYF. CDR3 nucleotides: TGTGCCAGCAGCGCCCCGGGACAGGGAGAAGAGACCCAGTACTTC.

The V call is TRBV7-2, the J call TRBJ1-6; 10 bases are a match to TRBD1. Per germline, CDR1 SGHTA and CDR2 FQGNSA. This CDR3 has 14 amino acids. Trimming at V came to 5 bases and at J to 10 bases, leaving 5 bases not matched to a gene. The CDR3: CASSARDRGSPLHF. CDR3 nucleotide sequence: TGTGCCAGCAGCGCCCGGGACAGGGGATCACCCCTCCACTTT.

The chain links TRBV6-1 to TRBJ1-2; TRBD1 agrees at 10 bases. CDR3 length: 16 residues. V shed 1 base, J shed 8 bases, and the junction held 10 bases outside the gene matches. Germline assignment: CDR1 MNHNS and CDR2 SASEGT. The CDR3: CASSEGGTGDMGGYTF. CDR3 DNA sequence: TGTGCCAGCAGTGAAGGCGGGACAGGGGACATGGGAGGCTACACCTTC.